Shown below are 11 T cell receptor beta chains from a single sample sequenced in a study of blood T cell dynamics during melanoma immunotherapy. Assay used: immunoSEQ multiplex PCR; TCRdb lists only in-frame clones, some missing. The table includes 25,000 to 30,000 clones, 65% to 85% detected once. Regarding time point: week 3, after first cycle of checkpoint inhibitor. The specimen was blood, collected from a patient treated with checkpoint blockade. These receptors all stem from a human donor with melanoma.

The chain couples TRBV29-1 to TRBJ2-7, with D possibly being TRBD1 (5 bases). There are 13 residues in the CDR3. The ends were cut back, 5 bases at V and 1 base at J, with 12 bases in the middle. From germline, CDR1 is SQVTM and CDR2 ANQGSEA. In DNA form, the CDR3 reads TGCAGCGTTATGCAGGGCCAATCCTACGAGCAGTACTTC. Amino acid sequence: CSVMQGQSYEQYF.

The CDR3 nucleotides are TGTGCCAGCTACCCCAACGAGGGGCGGGGAGATACGCAGTATTTT. Protein: CASYPNEGRGDTQYF. The chain recombines TRBV5-4 with TRBJ2-3, with D possibly being TRBD2 (6 bases). Germline V CDR1 and CDR2: SGHNT, YYREEE (reference sequence). Trimming left V 7 bases short and J 5 bases short, with 20 bases between. The CDR3 spans 15 residues.

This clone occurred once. Here the CDR3 DNA reads TGTGCCAGCAGTTTAAGGTCGGTTCCCCAAGAGACCCAGTACTTC. Encoded protein: CASSLRSVPQETQYF. The chain is built from TRBV27 and TRBJ2-5; D is ambiguous. Germline lookup yields CDR1 MNHEY and CDR2 SMNVEV (reference sequence). V was shortened by 2 bases and J by 1 base, with 11 bases between the two germline ends. CDR3 size: 15 residues.

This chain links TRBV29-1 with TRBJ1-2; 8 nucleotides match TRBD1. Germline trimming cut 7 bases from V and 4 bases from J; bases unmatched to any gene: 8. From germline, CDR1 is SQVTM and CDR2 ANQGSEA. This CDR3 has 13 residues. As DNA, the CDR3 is TGCAGCGCTGTACAGGGGGACGGCTATGGCTACACCTTC. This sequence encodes CSAVQGDGYGYTF.

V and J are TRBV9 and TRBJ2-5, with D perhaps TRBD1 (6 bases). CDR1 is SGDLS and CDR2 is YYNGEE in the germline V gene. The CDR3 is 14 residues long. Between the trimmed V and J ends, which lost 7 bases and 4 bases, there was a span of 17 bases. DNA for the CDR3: TGTGCCAGCCCTCCCAGGGGTAAATTAGAGACCCAGTACTTC. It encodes CASPPRGKLETQYF.

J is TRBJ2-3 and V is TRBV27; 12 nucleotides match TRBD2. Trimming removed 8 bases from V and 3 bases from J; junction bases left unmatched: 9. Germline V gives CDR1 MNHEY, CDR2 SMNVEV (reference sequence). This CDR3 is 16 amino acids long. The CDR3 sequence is CASGRRTSGTTDTQYF. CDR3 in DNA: TGTGCCAGCGGAAGACGGACTAGCGGGACGACAGATACGCAGTATTTT.

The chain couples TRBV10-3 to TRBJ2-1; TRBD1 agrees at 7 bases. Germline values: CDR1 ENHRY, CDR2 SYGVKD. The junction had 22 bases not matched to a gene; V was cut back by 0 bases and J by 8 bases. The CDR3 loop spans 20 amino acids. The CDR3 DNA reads TGTGCCATCAGTGAGTCGATTAAGATGAGTAAGGGGGCGCTTTTGGATGAGCAGTTCTTC. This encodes CAISESIKMSKGALLDEQFF.

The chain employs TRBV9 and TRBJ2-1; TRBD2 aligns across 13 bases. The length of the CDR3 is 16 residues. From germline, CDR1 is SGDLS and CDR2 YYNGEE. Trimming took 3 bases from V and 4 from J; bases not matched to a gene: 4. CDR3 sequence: CASSAPTSGGYNEQFF. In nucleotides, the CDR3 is TGTGCCAGCAGCGCACCGACTAGCGGGGGGTACAATGAGCAGTTCTTC. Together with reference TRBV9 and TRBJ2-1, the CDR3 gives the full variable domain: DSGVTQTPKHLITATGQRVTLRCSPRSGDLSVYWYQQSLDQGLQFLIQYYNGEERAKGNILERFSAQQFPDLHSELNLSSLELGDSALYFCASSAPTSGGYNEQFFGPGTRLTVL.

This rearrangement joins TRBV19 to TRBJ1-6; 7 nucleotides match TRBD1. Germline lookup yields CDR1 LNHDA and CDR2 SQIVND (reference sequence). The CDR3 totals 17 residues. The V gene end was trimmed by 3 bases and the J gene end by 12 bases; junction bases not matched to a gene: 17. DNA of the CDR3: TGTGCCAGTAGTATTGGTTATAGAGATGGGACAGTCAAACCCCTCCACTTT. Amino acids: CASSIGYRDGTVKPLHF.

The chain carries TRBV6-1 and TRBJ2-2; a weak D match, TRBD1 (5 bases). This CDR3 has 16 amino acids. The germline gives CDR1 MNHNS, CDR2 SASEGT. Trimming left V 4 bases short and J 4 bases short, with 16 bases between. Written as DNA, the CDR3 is TGTGCCAGCAGTGTTCGGTGGCAGGGTATCACCGGGGAGCTGTTTTTT. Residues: CASSVRWQGITGELFF.

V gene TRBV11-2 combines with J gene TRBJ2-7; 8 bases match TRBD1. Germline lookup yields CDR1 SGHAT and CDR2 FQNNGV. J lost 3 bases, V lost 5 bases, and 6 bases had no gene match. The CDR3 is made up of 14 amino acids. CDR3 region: CASSRRGTGYEQYF. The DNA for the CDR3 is TGTGCCAGCAGCCGAAGAGGGACAGGCTACGAGCAGTACTTC.